The 8 T cell receptor beta chains below come from one sample, sequenced in a study of T cells in Graves' hyperthyroidism and ophthalmopathy. Researchers took RNA transcripts and amplified the TCR beta CDR3 regions from them. HTBI primers were used for first-round RT-PCR of the TCR CDR3. MiXCR, applied by TCRdb to the multiplex PCR reads, yields one record per CDR3 protein. Of under 400,000 distinct CDR3 sequences in the sample, 21% were seen once. Material for sequencing was blood. These receptors came from a woman between 50 and 59 years old with Graves' hyperthyroidism.

A word on this clonotype: A much bigger clone sits one base away, suggesting this may be a read error. The CDR3 sequence: CSARRGGLAKNIRYF. The CDR3 bases are TGCAGTGCTAGACGGGGGGGACTAGCCAAAAACATTCGGTACTTC. The chain links TRBV20-1 to TRBJ2-4, with 9 bases fitting TRBD2. This CDR3 has 15 residues. From germline, CDR1 is DFQATT and CDR2 SNEGSKA (reference sequence).

This clonotype was recorded many times. The V and J genes are TRBV6-6 and TRBJ2-3; 9 bases map to TRBD2. The CDR3 is 16 amino acids. V shed 1 base, J shed 4 bases, and the junction held 6 bases outside the gene matches. The germline CDR1 and CDR2 sequences are MNHNY and SVGAGI (reference sequence). Here the CDR3 DNA reads TGTGCCAGCAGTTACTTAGCGGGAGTTGGTGCAGATACGCAGTATTTT. It encodes CASSYLAGVGADTQYF.

This clonotype was picked up many times. The V call is TRBV20-1, the J call TRBJ1-2; 9 nucleotides line up with TRBD1. Germline V gene lookup returns CDR1 DFQATT and CDR2 SNEGSKA (reference sequence). After removal of 5 bases from V and 8 bases from J, the junction contained 6 bases not matched to a gene. CDR3 length: 12 residues. In DNA, the CDR3 is TGCAGTGCTGGACAGGGGACAGGGGGCTACACCTTC. As protein: CSAGQGTGGYTF.

This clonotype was recorded a few times. V gene TRBV4-1 combines with J gene TRBJ1-4, with 8 bases identical to TRBD1. V shed 5 bases, J shed 3 bases, and the junction held 8 bases outside the gene matches. Germline V gene data show CDR1 as MGHRA and CDR2 as YSYEKL. The CDR3 has 16 amino acids. The CDR3 here is CASSKHQGAANEKLFF. The CDR3 DNA sequence: TGCGCCAGCAGCAAACACCAGGGGGCCGCTAATGAAAAACTGTTTTTT.

This clonotype turned up a few times. The chain carries TRBV20-1 and TRBJ1-1; weak D call: TRBD1 (6 bases). The CDR3 consists of 15 residues. Germline assignment: CDR1 DFQATT and CDR2 SNEGSKA (reference sequence). With 3 bases removed from V and 6 bases from J, the gap between germline ends came to 20 bases. CDR3 sequence (DNA): TGCAGTGCTAGCCGCCGGGGGGGGCTGAAGGCTGAAGCTTTCTTT. Translation: CSASRRGGLKAEAFF.

This clonotype was detected only a few times. This chain connects TRBV12-3 or TRBV12-4 to TRBJ2-1; 8 bases are shared with TRBD1. Unmatched junction bases numbered 7, after V lost 3 bases and J lost 6 bases. The CDR3 is made up of 15 amino acids. The CDR3 region is CASSFRQGASNEQFF. In nucleotides, the CDR3 is TGTGCCAGCAGTTTTAGGCAGGGGGCTTCCAATGAGCAGTTCTTC.

This clonotype was observed many times. The chain links TRBV5-1 to TRBJ1-5; D may be TRBD1 (5 bases). V lost 2 bases, J lost 5 bases, and 14 bases lay in between. Per germline, CDR1 SGHRS and CDR2 YFSETQ. The CDR3 is 15 amino acids. DNA of the CDR3: TGCGCCAGCAGCTTATTTTCCGGGGCGCATCAGCCCCAGCATTTT. Translation: CASSLFSGAHQPQHF.

The CDR3 region is CASSDPSSNEQFF. DNA for the CDR3: TGTGCCAGCAGTGACCCTAGCTCCAATGAGCAGTTCTTC. V is TRBV2 and J is TRBJ2-1, with D possibly being TRBD2 (5 bases). Trimming left V 3 bases short and J 6 bases short, with 9 bases between. CDR1 and CDR2 from the germline V gene are SNHLY and FYNNEI. This CDR3 has 13 residues.